This T cell receptor (beta chain) was observed in a study of control samples from healthy donors and cancer patients. Sequenced by immunoSEQ multiplex PCR; TCRdb stores in-frame clones only, minus some. This sample has about 15,000 clones, with around 87% found just once. The CDR3 sequence is 14 residues long. V lost 2 bases and J 0 bases, leaving 8 bases between the germline ends. From germline, CDR1 is SGHKS and CDR2 YYEKEE (reference sequence). J is TRBJ1-2 and V is TRBV5-5; D remains unclear. This TCR came from a woman between 65 and 79 years old with colorectal cancer. Input material: PBMCs. The CDR3 DNA is TGTGCCAGCAGCTTAAGTAAAGCTAACTATGGCTACACCTTC. Amino acid sequence: CASSLSKANYGYTF.